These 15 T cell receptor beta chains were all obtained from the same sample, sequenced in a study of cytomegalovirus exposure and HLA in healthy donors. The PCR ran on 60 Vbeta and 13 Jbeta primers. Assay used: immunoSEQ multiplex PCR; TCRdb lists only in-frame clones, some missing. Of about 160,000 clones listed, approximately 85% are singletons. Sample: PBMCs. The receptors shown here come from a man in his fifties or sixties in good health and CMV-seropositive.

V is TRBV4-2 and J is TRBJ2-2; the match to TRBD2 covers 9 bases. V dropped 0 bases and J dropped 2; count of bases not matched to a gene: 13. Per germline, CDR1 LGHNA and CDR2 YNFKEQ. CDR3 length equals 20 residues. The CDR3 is CASSQEVEIRGGANTGELFF. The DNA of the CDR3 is TGTGCCAGCAGCCAAGAAGTAGAGATCCGCGGGGGGGCAAACACCGGGGAGCTGTTTTTT.

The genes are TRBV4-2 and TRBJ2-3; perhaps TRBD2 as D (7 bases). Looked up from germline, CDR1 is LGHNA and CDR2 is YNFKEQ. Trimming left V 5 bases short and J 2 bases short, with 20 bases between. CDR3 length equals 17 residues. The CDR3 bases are TGTGCCAGCAGCGCTCGAGGGGGGGCGCCGGACACAGATACGCAGTATTTT. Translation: CASSARGGAPDTDTQYF.

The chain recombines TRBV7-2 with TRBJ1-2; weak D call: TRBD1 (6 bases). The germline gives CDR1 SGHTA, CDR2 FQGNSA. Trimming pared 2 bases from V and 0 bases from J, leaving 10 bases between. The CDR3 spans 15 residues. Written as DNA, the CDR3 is TGTGCCAGCAGCTTATCTCGGACAGCTAACTATGGCTACACCTTC. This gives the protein CASSLSRTANYGYTF.

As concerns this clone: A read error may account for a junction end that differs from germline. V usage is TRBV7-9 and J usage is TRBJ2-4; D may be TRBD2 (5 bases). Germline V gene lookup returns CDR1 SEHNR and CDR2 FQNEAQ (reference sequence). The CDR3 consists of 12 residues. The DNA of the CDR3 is TGTTCCAGCAGCTCAGCGTCCGGACGGGGGTACTTC. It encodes CSSSSASGRGYF.

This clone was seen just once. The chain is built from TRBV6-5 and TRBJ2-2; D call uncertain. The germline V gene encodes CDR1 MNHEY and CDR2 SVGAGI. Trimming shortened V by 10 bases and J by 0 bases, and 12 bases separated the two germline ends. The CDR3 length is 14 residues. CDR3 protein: CATRAQPNTGELFF. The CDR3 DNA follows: TGTGCCACCAGAGCGCAGCCGAACACCGGGGAGCTGTTTTTT.

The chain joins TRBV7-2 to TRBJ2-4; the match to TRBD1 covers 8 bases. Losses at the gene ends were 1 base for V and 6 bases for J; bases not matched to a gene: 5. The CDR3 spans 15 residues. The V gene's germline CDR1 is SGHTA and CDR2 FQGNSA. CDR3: CASSLEAGGLNIQYF. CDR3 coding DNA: TGTGCCAGCAGCTTAGAGGCAGGGGGCTTAAACATTCAGTACTTC.

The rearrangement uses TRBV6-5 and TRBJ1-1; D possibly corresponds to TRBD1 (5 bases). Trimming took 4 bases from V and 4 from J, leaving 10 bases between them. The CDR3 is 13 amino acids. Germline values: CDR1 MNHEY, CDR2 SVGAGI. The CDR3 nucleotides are TGTGCCAGCAGTTTCCAGGGATCCACTGAAGCTTTCTTT. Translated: CASSFQGSTEAFF.

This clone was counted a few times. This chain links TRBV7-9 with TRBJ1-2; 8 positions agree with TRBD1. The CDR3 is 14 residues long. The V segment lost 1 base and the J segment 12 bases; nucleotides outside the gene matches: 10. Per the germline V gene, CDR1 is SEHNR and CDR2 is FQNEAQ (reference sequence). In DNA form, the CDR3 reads TGTGCCAGCAGCTTAGATTTCGGCAGGGGGCAGCACACCTTC. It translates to CASSLDFGRGQHTF.

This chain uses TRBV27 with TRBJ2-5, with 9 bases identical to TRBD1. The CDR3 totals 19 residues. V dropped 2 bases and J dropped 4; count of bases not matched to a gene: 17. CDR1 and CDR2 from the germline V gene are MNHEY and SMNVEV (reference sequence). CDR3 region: CASSLPKRRGQGPPETQYF. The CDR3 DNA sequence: TGTGCCAGCAGTTTACCGAAGAGAAGGGGACAGGGCCCTCCAGAGACCCAGTACTTC.

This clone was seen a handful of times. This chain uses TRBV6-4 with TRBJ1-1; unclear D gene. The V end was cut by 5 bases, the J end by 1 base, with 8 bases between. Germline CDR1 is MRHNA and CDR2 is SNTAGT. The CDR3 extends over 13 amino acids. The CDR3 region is CASSSIPNTEAFF. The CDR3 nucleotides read TGTGCCAGCAGTTCTATACCGAACACTGAAGCTTTCTTT.

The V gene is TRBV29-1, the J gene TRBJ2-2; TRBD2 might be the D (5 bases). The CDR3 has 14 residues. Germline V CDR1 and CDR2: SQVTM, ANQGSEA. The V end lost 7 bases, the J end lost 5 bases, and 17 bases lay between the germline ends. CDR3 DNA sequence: TGCAGCGCCCAACGGGGAACCCCAACCGGGGAGCTGTTTTTT. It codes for CSAQRGTPTGELFF.

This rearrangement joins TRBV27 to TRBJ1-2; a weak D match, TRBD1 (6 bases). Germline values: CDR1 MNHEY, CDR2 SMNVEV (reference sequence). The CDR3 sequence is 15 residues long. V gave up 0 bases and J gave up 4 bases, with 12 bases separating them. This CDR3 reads CASSLSAGGGYGYTF. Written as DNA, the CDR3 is TGTGCCAGCAGTTTATCAGCGGGGGGCGGCTATGGCTACACCTTC.

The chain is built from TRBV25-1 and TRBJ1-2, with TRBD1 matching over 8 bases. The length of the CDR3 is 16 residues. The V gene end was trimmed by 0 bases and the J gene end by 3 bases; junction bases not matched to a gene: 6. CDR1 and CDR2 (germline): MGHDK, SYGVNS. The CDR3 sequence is CASSEYKTGGHYGYTF. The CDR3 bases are TGTGCCAGCAGTGAATATAAAACAGGGGGACACTATGGCTACACCTTC.

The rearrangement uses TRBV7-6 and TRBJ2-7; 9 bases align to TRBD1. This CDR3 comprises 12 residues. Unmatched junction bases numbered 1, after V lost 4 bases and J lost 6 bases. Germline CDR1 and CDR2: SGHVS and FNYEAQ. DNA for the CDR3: TGTGCCAGCAGCTCGACAGGGGGCGAGCAGTACTTC. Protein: CASSSTGGEQYF.

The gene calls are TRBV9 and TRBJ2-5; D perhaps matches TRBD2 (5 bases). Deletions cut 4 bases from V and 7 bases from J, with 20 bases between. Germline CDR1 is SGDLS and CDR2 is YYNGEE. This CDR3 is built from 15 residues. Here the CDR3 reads CASSPRTAAEGTQYF. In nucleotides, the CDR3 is TGTGCCAGCAGCCCACGGACTGCAGCAGAGGGGACCCAGTACTTC. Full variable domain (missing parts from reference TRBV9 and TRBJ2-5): DSGVTQTPKHLITATGQRVTLRCSPRSGDLSVYWYQQSLDQGLQFLIQYYNGEERAKGNILERFSAQQFPDLHSELNLSSLELGDSALYFCASSPRTAAEGTQYFGPGTRLLVL.